This is a list of T cell receptor beta chains from one sample in a study of graft-versus-host responses after intestinal transplantation. These receptors have no known antigen. Generated by immunoSEQ multiplex PCR, the TCRdb table keeps only in-frame clones and is missing some. Of over 55,000 clones listed, about 92% are singletons. The sequences come from unstimulated CD8+ T cells sorted from spleen or lymph node cells, collected before intestinal transplant. These receptor sequences come from a human donor who received an intestinal transplant. Both conserved end residues are part of each CDR3. A D gene is named only where the DNA matches it firmly. A row's size may be missing; if present it is once, few, many or a size class.

D	size	V	J	DNA	CDR3
NA	NA	TRBV10-2	TRBJ1-5	TGCGCCAGCAACGACGGGTTGGGTCAGCCCCAGCATTTT	CASNDGLGQPQHF
NA	NA	TRBV10-1	TRBJ1-1	TGCGCCAGCAGAGTGGGGGGGCCAGGAACTGAAGCTTTCTTT	CASRVGGPGTEAFF
TRBD2	NA	TRBV7-2	TRBJ2-1	TGTGCCAGCAGCTCAACCTGGGGTAGCGGGGTCATCTATGAGCAGTTCTTC	CASSSTWGSGVIYEQFF
TRBD2	NA	TRBV6-5	TRBJ2-5	TGTGCCAGCAGTTACCAGGGACTAGAGAAGACCCAGTACTTC	CASSYQGLEKTQYF
NA	NA	TRBV10-3	TRBJ1-2	TGTGCCATCAGTGGGGTTGGGGCGGACTATGGCTACACCTTC	CAISGVGADYGYTF
NA	NA	TRBV19	TRBJ1-1	TGTGCCAGTAAATGGGGAGGGACTGAAGCTTTCTTT	CASKWGGTEAFF
NA	NA	TRBV6-1	TRBJ2-3	TGTGCCAGCAGTGAAGGGGGGGGCACAGATACGCAGTATTTT	CASSEGGGTDTQYF
TRBD1	NA	TRBV6-5	TRBJ2-3	TGTGCCAGCAGCCCCGGGACAGGGGCCACAGATACGCAGTATTTT	CASSPGTGATDTQYF
NA	NA	TRBV7-8	TRBJ2-5	TGTGCCAGCAGCTTAGCGTGGGGCACGCAAGAGACCCAGTACTTC	CASSLAWGTQETQYF
NA	NA	TRBV11-2	TRBJ2-7	TGTGCCAGCAGCTTGGGACGTGCGGGGTCCTACGAGCAGTACTTC	CASSLGRAGSYEQYF
NA	NA	TRBV7-6	TRBJ1-1	TGTGCCAGCAGCTTAGGGCAGAACACTGAAGCTTTCTTT	CASSLGQNTEAFF
TRBD2	NA	TRBV5-1	TRBJ2-3	TGCGCCAGCAGCCCGACTAGCGGGTCCTTGGATACGCAGTATTTT	CASSPTSGSLDTQYF
TRBD1	once	TRBV9	TRBJ2-7	TGTGCCAGCAGCCCACGACAGGGGGCGACGGTCTACGAGCAGTACTTC	CASSPRQGATVYEQYF
NA	NA	TRBV5-1	TRBJ2-1	TGCGCCAGCAGCTCTTCATACGGAGTCGATGAGCAGTTCTTC	CASSSSYGVDEQFF
TRBD2	NA	TRBV6-1	TRBJ2-2	TGTGCCAGCAGTGAAAACCCCTTGGAGATACTAGCGGGGTCGAACACCGGGGAGCTGTTTTTT	CASSENPLEILAGSNTGELFF
NA	NA	TRBV27	TRBJ1-1	TGTGCCAGCAGTTGGGAGACGAACACTGAAGCTTTCTTT	CASSWETNTEAFF
NA	NA	TRBV4-1	TRBJ2-5	TGCGCCAGCAGCCAGGGAGTAGGACCAGAGACCCAGTACTTC	CASSQGVGPETQYF
NA	NA	TRBV11-2	TRBJ2-1	TGTGCCAGCAGCTTACTGGACTGGGGTCGCAATGAGCAGTTCTTC	CASSLLDWGRNEQFF